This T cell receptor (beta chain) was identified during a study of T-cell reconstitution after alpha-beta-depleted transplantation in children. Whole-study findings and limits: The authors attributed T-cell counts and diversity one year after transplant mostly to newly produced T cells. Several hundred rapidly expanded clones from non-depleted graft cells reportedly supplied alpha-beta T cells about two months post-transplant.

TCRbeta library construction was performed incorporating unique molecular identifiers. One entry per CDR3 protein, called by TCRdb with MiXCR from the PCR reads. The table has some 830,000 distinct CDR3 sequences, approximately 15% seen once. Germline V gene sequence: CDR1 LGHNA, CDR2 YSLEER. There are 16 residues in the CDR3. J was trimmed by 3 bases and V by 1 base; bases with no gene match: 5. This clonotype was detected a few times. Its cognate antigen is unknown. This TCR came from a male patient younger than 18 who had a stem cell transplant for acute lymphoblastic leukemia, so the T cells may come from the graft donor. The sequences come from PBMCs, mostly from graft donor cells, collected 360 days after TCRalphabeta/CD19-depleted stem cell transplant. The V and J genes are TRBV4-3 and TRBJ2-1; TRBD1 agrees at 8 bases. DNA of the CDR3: TGCGCCAGCAGCCAAGGGGCAGGGGGCAGCTACAATGAGCAGTTCTTC. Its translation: CASSQGAGGSYNEQFF.